The 23 T cell receptor beta chains given below trace back to one sample, sequenced in a study of cytomegalovirus exposure and HLA in healthy donors. Method: immunoSEQ multiplex PCR; TCRdb's copy keeps in-frame clones and lacks some. Of about 220,000 clones listed, 75% to 95% are singletons. The source material was PBMCs. These receptors came from a woman aged 18-35 years in good health and CMV-seronegative.

The chain links TRBV7-9 to TRBJ2-3; D call uncertain. Trimming shortened V by 1 base and J by 6 bases, and 11 bases separated the two germline ends. Germline V gives CDR1 SEHNR, CDR2 FQNEAQ (reference sequence). This CDR3 has 14 amino acids. CDR3 sequence (DNA): TGTGCCAGCAGCTTAGGCGGAATCACGGATACGCAGTATTTT. This encodes CASSLGGITDTQYF.

The rearrangement joins TRBV30 to TRBJ1-1, with a tentative D call TRBD1 (6 bases). V was pared by 0 bases and J by 8 bases, with 10 bases between. Per the germline V gene, CDR1 is GTSNPN and CDR2 is SVGIG (reference sequence). This CDR3 is 12 amino acids long. For the CDR3, the DNA is TGTGCCTGGAGTGTACGAGGACAGGAAGCTTTCTTT. Protein sequence: CAWSVRGQEAFF.

The V gene is TRBV11-3, the J gene TRBJ2-2, with 14 bases identical to TRBD2. Germline assignment: CDR1 SGHNT and CDR2 YENEEA. The CDR3 has 16 residues. V was pared by 5 bases and J by 7 bases, with 6 bases of the junction left unmatched. CDR3 bases: TGTGCCAGCAGCCAGGGACTAGCGGGAGTGGGCGGGGAGCTGTTTTTT. Its protein product is CASSQGLAGVGGELFF.

The chain links TRBV6-6 to TRBJ1-5; weak D call: TRBD1 (6 bases). The CDR3 sequence is 15 residues long. V was cut by 0 bases and J by 0 bases, with 6 bases left in between. Germline V gene lookup returns CDR1 MNHNY and CDR2 SVGAGI (reference sequence). The DNA of the CDR3 is TGTGCCAGCAGTTACTCGACAGGTAGCAATCAGCCCCAGCATTTT. Residues: CASSYSTGSNQPQHF.

CDR3 nucleotides: TGTGCCAGCAGCTTAGCCGGCGGGAGGGCCGGGAATGAGCAGTTCTTC. Residues: CASSLAGGRAGNEQFF. The gene calls are TRBV7-2 and TRBJ2-1, with TRBD2 matching over 9 bases. V shed 0 bases, J shed 7 bases, and the junction held 7 bases outside the gene matches. This CDR3 region has 16 residues. The germline V gene encodes CDR1 SGHTA and CDR2 FQGNSA.

The V and J genes are TRBV5-4 and TRBJ2-4, with 7 bases lining up with TRBD2. The CDR3 contains 15 residues. The germline gives CDR1 SGHNT, CDR2 YYREEE (reference sequence). With 3 bases clipped from V and 7 bases from J, the junction kept 10 bases outside the gene matches. The CDR3 nucleotides are TGTGCCAGCAGCTCCCGGGACCCCGGGAGGAACATTCAGTACTTC. Translating it yields CASSSRDPGRNIQYF.

The chain's CDR3 is CASSRDRDTEAFF. The CDR3 nucleotides are TGTGCCAGTAGTAGGGACAGGGACACTGAAGCTTTCTTT. This sequence joins TRBV19 and TRBJ1-1; 9 bases line up with TRBD1. The CDR3 contains 13 residues. Germline V gene sequence: CDR1 LNHDA, CDR2 SQIVND (reference sequence). With 4 bases clipped from V and 3 bases from J, the junction kept 0 bases outside the gene matches. Looking up the rest from reference TRBV19 and TRBJ1-1 gives the full variable domain: DGGITQSPKYLFRKEGQNVTLSCEQNLNHDAMYWYRQDPGQGLRLIYYSQIVNDFQKGDIAEGYSVSREKKESFPLTVTSAQKNPTAFYLCASSRDRDTEAFFGQGTRLTVV.

CDR3 sequence (DNA): TGTGCCAGCAGTGAAAGGACAGCTAGTCGAAACACCATATATTTT. Its protein product is CASSERTASRNTIYF. The chain links TRBV25-1 to TRBJ1-3; possibly TRBD1 for D (6 bases). CDR1 is MGHDK, CDR2 SYGVNS, per germline. The ends were cut back, 2 bases at V and 5 bases at J, with 13 bases in the middle. CDR3 length: 15 amino acids.

The rearrangement joins TRBV18 to TRBJ1-1; a weak D match, TRBD1 (5 bases). CDR1 and CDR2 (germline): KGHSH, LQKENI. V dropped 2 bases and J dropped 4 bases, with 11 bases sitting between them. CDR3 length: 14 residues. CDR3 coding DNA: TGTGCCAGCTCACCAGTACAGGCACTCACTGAAGCTTTCTTT. It codes for CASSPVQALTEAFF. Full variable domain (remainder filled in from reference TRBV18 and TRBJ1-1): NAGVMQNPRHLVRRRGQEARLRCSPMKGHSHVYWYRQLPEEGLKFMVYLQKENIIDESGMPKERFSAEFPKEGPSILRIQQVVRGDSAAYFCASSPVQALTEAFFGQGTRLTVV.

This sequence joins TRBV5-1 and TRBJ1-1; D uncertain. The CDR3 length is 12 residues. The germline V and J ends were trimmed by 2 bases and 4 bases, with 6 bases remaining between them. Germline assignment: CDR1 SGHRS and CDR2 YFSETQ. The CDR3 region is CASSFGGTEAFF. The CDR3 DNA reads TGCGCCAGCAGCTTTGGAGGCACTGAAGCTTTCTTT.

The chain uses TRBV10-2 and TRBJ2-7; 12 bases agree with TRBD2. Looked up from germline, CDR1 is WSHSY and CDR2 is SAAADI. V lost 5 bases to trimming and J lost 4 bases; unmatched junction nucleotides: 3. This CDR3 is 14 amino acids long. The CDR3 reads CASSWTSGTYEQYF. CDR3 in DNA: TGCGCCAGCAGTTGGACTAGCGGGACGTACGAGCAGTACTTC.

CDR3 nucleotides: TGCGCCAGCAGCTTGTTCGGGTACGCCACTGAAGCTTTCTTT. Protein product: CASSLFGYATEAFF. The J gene is TRBJ1-1, the V gene TRBV5-1; no clear D. Germline V gene sequence: CDR1 SGHRS, CDR2 YFSETQ. Trimming stripped 1 base from V and 4 bases from J, with 11 bases between. The CDR3 has 14 amino acids. Drawing the rest from reference TRBV5-1 and TRBJ1-1, the complete variable domain is KAGVTQTPRYLIKTRGQQVTLSCSPISGHRSVSWYQQTPGQGLQFLFEYFSETQRNKGNFPGRFSGRQFSNSRSEMNVSTLELGDSALYLCASSLFGYATEAFFGQGTRLTVV.

The genes are TRBV6-6 and TRBJ2-7; TRBD1 matches 10 bases. This CDR3 region has 12 residues. From germline, CDR1 is MNHNY and CDR2 SVGAGI (reference sequence). The CDR3 region is CGAGTGAYEQYF. CDR3 DNA: TGTGGTGCGGGGACAGGGGCCTACGAGCAGTACTTC.

A few counts support this clone. The chain is built from TRBV28 and TRBJ1-2, with TRBD1 identical over 7 bases. V dropped 4 bases and J dropped 2; count of bases not matched to a gene: 1. The CDR3 has 13 residues. Germline V gene lookup returns CDR1 MDHEN and CDR2 SYDVKM. The CDR3 sequence: CASSWDRNYGYTF. In DNA, the CDR3 is TGTGCCAGCAGTTGGGACAGAAACTATGGCTACACCTTC.

The chain carries TRBV11-2 and TRBJ2-7, with D perhaps TRBD1 (5 bases). V was shortened by 5 bases and J by 6 bases, with 14 bases between the two germline ends. The germline V gene encodes CDR1 SGHAT and CDR2 FQNNGV. This CDR3 has 13 amino acids. The CDR3 sequence: CASSIAGYGEQYF. The CDR3 nucleotides are TGTGCCAGCAGCATCGCAGGGTACGGCGAGCAGTACTTC.

This chain joins TRBV30 and TRBJ2-3, with 12 positions matching TRBD2. Germline CDR1 and CDR2: GTSNPN and SVGIG (reference sequence). V lost 2 bases to trimming and J lost 4 bases; unmatched junction nucleotides: 7. The CDR3 is 16 amino acids. The CDR3 region is CAWSRDLAGGADTQYF. CDR3 DNA sequence: TGTGCCTGGAGTCGTGACCTAGCGGGAGGGGCAGATACGCAGTATTTT.

The chain links TRBV11-1 to TRBJ1-2; TRBD1 might be the D (5 bases). V lost 3 bases and J lost 4, with 9 bases in between. CDR3 length: 13 amino acids. The germline V gene encodes CDR1 SGHAT and CDR2 FQDESV (reference sequence). CDR3 residues: CASSFQGGYGYTF. CDR3 DNA sequence: TGTGCCAGCAGCTTCCAGGGTGGCTATGGCTACACCTTC.

The rearrangement uses TRBV27 and TRBJ1-1, with TRBD1 identical over 10 bases. CDR3 size: 13 residues. Germline loops: CDR1 MNHEY, CDR2 SMNVEV (reference sequence). V was clipped by 4 bases and J by 5 bases; unmatched bases: 1. CDR3 DNA: TGTGCCAGCAGTTGGACAGGGGGGACTGAAGCTTTCTTT. Its protein product is CASSWTGGTEAFF.

The V call is TRBV9, the J call TRBJ1-4; the match to TRBD1 covers 7 bases. Germline V gives CDR1 SGDLS, CDR2 YYNGEE. V dropped 4 bases and J dropped 3; count of bases not matched to a gene: 6. This CDR3 region has 15 residues. The DNA for the CDR3 is TGTGCCAGCAGCTCCCGACAGGGTTCTAATGAAAAACTGTTTTTT. Translated: CASSSRQGSNEKLFF. Complete variable domain (other parts from reference TRBV9 and TRBJ1-4): DSGVTQTPKHLITATGQRVTLRCSPRSGDLSVYWYQQSLDQGLQFLIQYYNGEERAKGNILERFSAQQFPDLHSELNLSSLELGDSALYFCASSSRQGSNEKLFFGSGTQLSVL.

The chain couples TRBV15 to TRBJ1-5; D gene uncertain. CDR1 LNHNV and CDR2 YYDKDF come from the germline V gene (reference sequence). Trimming cost V 5 bases and J 3 bases, with 14 bases left between them. The CDR3 covers 15 residues. In nucleotides, the CDR3 is TGTGCCACCAGCTGGGCGGGGATTTACAATCAGCCCCAGCATTTT. Translation gives CATSWAGIYNQPQHF.

This clone was observed once. The chain carries TRBV2 and TRBJ1-1; possible D gene TRBD1, 6 bases. V lost 6 bases and J lost 1, with 12 bases in between. CDR1 and CDR2 (germline): SNHLY, FYNNEI. The CDR3 extends over 14 amino acids. The CDR3 protein is CASSIQGWNTEAFF. Written as DNA, the CDR3 is TGTGCCAGCAGCATACAGGGTTGGAACACTGAAGCTTTCTTT. The variable domain in full, completed from reference TRBV2 and TRBJ1-1, reads EPEVTQTPSHQVTQMGQEVILRCVPISNHLYFYWYRQILGQKVEFLVSFYNNEISEKSEIFDDQFSVERPDGSNFTLKIRSTKLEDSAMYFCASSIQGWNTEAFFGQGTRLTVV.

This chain connects TRBV6-1 to TRBJ2-5; TRBD2 aligns across 12 bases. The CDR3 is 16 residues long. The V segment lost 4 bases and the J segment 4 bases; nucleotides outside the gene matches: 7. Germline V lookup: CDR1 MNHNS, CDR2 SASEGT. This chain's CDR3 is CASSVHPGLAGETQYF. As DNA, the CDR3 is TGTGCCAGCAGTGTTCATCCGGGACTAGCGGGAGAGACCCAGTACTTC.

This chain connects TRBV6-1 to TRBJ1-1; D gene unclear. The CDR3 is made up of 11 amino acids. Trimming took off 6 bases at V and 5 bases at J, with 7 bases between the two ends. Germline CDR1 MNHNS, CDR2 SASEGT. The CDR3 DNA is TGTGCCAGCAGACTTCCGACTGAAGCTTTCTTT. Protein sequence: CASRLPTEAFF.